This T cell receptor beta chain was obtained from a study of blood T cell repertoires in COVID-19. Study background: Italy, Spain and the United States were the sources of the convalescent and acute COVID-19 samples. In each case, the material was cDNA or gDNA derived from T cells, B-cell-depleted T cells, or PBMCs.

Trimming took off 7 bases at V and 3 bases at J, with 14 bases between the two ends. The CDR3 runs 14 residues. Germline V gene sequence: CDR1 SNHLY, CDR2 FYNNEI. Participants reported their clinical history, and cohort assignment relied on those reports. Assay used: immunoSEQ multiplex PCR; TCRdb lists only in-frame clones, some missing. The sample lists some 170,000 clones; around 85% were seen once. The clonotype originates from a middle-aged man who had recovered from COVID-19. The J gene is TRBJ2-3, the V gene TRBV2; D might be TRBD1 (5 bases). The sample taken for sequencing was PBMCs or T cells enriched from blood (not recorded which). The CDR3 nucleotides read TGTGCCAGCAATGCAGGGTATTCGACAGATACGCAGTATTTT. It codes for CASNAGYSTDTQYF.